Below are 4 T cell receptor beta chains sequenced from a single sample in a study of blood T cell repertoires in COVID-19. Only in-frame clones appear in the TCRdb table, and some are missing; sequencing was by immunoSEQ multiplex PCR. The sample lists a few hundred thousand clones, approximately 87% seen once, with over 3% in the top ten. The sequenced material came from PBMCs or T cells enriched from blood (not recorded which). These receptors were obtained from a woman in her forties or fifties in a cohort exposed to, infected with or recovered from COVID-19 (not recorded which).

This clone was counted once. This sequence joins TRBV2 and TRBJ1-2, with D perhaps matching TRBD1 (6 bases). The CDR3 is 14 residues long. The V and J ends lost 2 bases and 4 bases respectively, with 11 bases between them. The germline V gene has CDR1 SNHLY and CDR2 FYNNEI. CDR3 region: CASSERGRGYGYTF. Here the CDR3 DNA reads TGTGCCAGCAGTGAAAGGGGGAGGGGCTATGGCTACACCTTC.

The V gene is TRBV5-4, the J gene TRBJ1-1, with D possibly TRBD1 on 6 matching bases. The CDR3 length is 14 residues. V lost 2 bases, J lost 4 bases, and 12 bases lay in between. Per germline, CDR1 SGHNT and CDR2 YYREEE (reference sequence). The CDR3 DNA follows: TGTGCCAGCAGCTTTGACAGGAGTTCCACTGAAGCTTTCTTT. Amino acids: CASSFDRSSTEAFF.

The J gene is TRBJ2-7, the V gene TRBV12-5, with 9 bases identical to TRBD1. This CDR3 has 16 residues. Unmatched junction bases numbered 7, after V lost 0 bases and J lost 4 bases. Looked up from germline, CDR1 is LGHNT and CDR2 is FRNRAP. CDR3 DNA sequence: TGTGCTAGTGGTTTGGTACCGACAGGGGGGGAGTACGAGCAGTACTTC. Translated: CASGLVPTGGEYEQYF. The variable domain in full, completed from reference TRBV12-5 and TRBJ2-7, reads DARVTQTPRHKVTEMGQEVTMRCQPILGHNTVFWYRQTMMQGLELLAYFRNRAPLDDSGMPKDRFSAEMPDATLATLKIQPSEPRDSAVYFCASGLVPTGGEYEQYFGPGTRLTVT.

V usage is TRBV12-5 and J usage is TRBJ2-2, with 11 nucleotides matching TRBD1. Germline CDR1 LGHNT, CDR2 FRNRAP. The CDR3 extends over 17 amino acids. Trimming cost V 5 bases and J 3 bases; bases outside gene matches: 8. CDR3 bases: TGTGCTAGTGGTCCCGACCCGGGACAGGGGGACACCGGGGAGCTGTTTTTT. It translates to CASGPDPGQGDTGELFF.